This TCR beta chain was documented in a study of shared clonotypes between healthy human individuals. The study's findings and limits: Generation probability values for non-shared clonotypes were lower than those for clonotypes shared by all four donors.

Of note for this clone: What it binds is not known.

Per germline, CDR1 SGHDT and CDR2 YYEEEE. The V and J ends lost 1 base and 2 bases respectively, with 11 bases between them. This CDR3 comprises 15 residues. Profiled with immunoSEQ multiplex PCR; TCRdb holds only in-frame clones, not every one. The data hold approximately 590,000 clones, with around 95% observed a single time. Naive CD8 populations comprised CD45RO-negative cells positively selected for CCR7, excluding terminally differentiated effector memory CD45RA+ cells. Those who donated were healthy HIV-negative adults, with no recent acute infections or vaccinations reported. Each sample came from a Caucasian adult donor living in Nashville, Tennessee.

Sequencing was done on a sample of naive CD8+ T cells sorted from blood. The source is a woman in her 30s in good health. The chain has TRBV5-6 and TRBJ2-3; D gene ambiguous. The CDR3 DNA is TGTGCCAGCAGCTTGTCCGCGGATGACACAGATACGCAGTATTTT. It translates to CASSLSADDTDTQYF.